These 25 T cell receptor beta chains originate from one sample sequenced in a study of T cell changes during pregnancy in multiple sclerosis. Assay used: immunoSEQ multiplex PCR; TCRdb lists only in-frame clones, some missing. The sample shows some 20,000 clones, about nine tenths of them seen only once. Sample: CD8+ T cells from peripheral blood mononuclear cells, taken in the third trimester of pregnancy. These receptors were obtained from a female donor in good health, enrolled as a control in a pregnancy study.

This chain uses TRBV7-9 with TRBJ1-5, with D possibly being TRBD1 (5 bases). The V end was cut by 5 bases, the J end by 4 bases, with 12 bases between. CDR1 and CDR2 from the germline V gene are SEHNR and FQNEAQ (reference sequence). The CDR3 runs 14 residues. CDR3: CASSTDDRNQPQHF. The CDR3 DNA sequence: TGTGCCAGCAGCACAGACGACAGAAATCAGCCCCAGCATTTT.

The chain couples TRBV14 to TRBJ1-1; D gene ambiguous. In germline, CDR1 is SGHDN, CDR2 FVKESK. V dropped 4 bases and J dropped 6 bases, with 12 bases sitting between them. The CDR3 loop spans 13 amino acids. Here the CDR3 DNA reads TGTGCCAGCAGCCTATTGGGCGCCTCTGAAGCTTTCTTT. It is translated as CASSLLGASEAFF.

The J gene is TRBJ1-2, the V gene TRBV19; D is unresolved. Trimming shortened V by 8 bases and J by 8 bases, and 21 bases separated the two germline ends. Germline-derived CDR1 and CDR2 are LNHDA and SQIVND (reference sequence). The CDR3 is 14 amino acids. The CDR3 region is CASSPPRVSKGYTF. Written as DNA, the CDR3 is TGTGCCAGTTCTCCCCCGCGGGTGTCGAAGGGCTACACCTTC.

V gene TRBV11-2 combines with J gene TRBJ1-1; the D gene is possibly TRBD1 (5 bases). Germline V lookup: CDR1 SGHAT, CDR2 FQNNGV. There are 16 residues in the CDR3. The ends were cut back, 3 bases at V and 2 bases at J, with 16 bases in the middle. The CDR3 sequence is CASSFFPGMGNTEAFF. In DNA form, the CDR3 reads TGTGCCAGCAGCTTTTTCCCAGGGATGGGTAACACTGAAGCTTTCTTT.

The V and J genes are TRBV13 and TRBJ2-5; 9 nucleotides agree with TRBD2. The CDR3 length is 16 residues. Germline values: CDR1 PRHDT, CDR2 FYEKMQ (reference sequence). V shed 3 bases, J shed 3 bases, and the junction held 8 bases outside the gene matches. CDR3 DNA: TGTGCCAGCAGCTTCCGACTAGCGGAAAGGGAAGAGACCCAGTACTTC. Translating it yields CASSFRLAEREETQYF.

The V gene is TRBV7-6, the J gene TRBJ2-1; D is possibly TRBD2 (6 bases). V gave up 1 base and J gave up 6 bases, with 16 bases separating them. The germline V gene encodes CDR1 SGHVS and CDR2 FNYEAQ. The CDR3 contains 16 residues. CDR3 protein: CASSLVSSVSGNEQFF. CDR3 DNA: TGTGCCAGCAGCTTAGTCTCTAGCGTGAGCGGCAATGAGCAGTTCTTC.

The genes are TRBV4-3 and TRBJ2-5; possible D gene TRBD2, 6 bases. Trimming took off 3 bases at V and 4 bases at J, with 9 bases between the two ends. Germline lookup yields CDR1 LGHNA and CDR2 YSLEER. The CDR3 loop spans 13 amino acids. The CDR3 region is CASSQGLRETQYF. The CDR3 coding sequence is TGCGCCAGCAGCCAGGGACTCAGAGAGACCCAGTACTTC.

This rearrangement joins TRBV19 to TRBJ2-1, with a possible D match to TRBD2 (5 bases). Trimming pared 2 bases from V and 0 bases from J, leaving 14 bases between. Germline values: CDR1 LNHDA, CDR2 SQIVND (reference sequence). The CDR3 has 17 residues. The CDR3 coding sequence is TGTGCCAGTAGTATATCGGAGCGGTTGAGCTCCTACAATGAGCAGTTCTTC. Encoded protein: CASSISERLSSYNEQFF.

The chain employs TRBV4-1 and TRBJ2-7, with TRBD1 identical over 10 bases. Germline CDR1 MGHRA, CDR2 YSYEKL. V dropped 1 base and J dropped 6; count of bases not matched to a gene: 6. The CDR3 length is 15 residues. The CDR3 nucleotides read TGCGCCAGCAGCCAAGTGGGGACAGGGGAGGGCGAGCAGTACTTC. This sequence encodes CASSQVGTGEGEQYF.

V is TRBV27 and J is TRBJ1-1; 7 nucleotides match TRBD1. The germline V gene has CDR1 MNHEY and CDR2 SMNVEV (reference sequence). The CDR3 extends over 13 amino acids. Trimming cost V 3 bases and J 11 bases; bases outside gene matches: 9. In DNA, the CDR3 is TGTGCCAGCAGTTTGGAAGGGGGCCCTTCCGCTTTCTTT. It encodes CASSLEGGPSAFF.

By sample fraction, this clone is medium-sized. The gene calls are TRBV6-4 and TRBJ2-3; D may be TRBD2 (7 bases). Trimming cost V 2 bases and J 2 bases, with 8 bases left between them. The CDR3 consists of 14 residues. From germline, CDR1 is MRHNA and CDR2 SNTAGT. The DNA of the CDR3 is TGTGCCAGCAGTGACGGGGGGGCCACAGATACGCAGTATTTT. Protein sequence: CASSDGGATDTQYF.

Written as DNA, the CDR3 is TGTGCCAGCAGCCGTGGCGGGGGAGACTACGAGCAGTACTTC. Amino acid sequence: CASSRGGGDYEQYF. V is TRBV7-3 and J is TRBJ2-7; 7 bases line up with TRBD2. Looked up from germline, CDR1 is SGHTA and CDR2 is FQGTGA. The CDR3 spans 14 residues. Trimming cost V 5 bases and J 3 bases; bases outside gene matches: 7.

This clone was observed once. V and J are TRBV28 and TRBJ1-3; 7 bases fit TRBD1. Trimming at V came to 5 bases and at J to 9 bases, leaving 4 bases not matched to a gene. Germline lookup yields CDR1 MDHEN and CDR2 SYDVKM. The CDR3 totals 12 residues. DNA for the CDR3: TGTGCCAGCAGTGTAAACAGGGGCACCATATATTTT. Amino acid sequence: CASSVNRGTIYF.

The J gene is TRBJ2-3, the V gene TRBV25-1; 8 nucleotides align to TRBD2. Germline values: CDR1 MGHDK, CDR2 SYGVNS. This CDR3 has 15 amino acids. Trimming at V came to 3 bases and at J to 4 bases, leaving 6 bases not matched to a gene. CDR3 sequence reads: CASSDWTSLADTQYF. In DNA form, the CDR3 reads TGTGCCAGCAGTGATTGGACTAGCCTCGCAGATACGCAGTATTTT.

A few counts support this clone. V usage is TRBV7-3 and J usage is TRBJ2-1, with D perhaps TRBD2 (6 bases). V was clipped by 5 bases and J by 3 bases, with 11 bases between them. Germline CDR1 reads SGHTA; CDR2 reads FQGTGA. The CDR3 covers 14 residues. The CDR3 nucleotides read TGTGCCAGCAGCCCTAGCGTGTTCTACAATGAGCAGTTCTTC. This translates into CASSPSVFYNEQFF.

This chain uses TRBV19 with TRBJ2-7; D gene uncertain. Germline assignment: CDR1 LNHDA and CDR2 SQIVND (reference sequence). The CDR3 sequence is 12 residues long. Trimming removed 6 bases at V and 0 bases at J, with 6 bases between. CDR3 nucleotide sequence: TGTGCCAGTAGCTCCAGCTCCTACGAGCAGTACTTC. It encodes CASSSSSYEQYF.

Here the CDR3 DNA reads TGTGCCTCGGGAGGACCCGGCACAGATACGCAGTATTTT. This codes for CASGGPGTDTQYF. The V and J genes are TRBV30 and TRBJ2-3, with TRBD2 matching 7 bases. The V gene's germline CDR1 is GTSNPN and CDR2 SVGIG (reference sequence). Losses at the gene ends were 7 bases for V and 1 base for J; bases not matched to a gene: 5. The CDR3 spans 13 residues. The variable domain in full, with the rest retrieved from reference TRBV30 and TRBJ2-3, is SQTIHQWPATLVQPVGSPLSLECTVEGTSNPNLYWYRQAAGRGLQLLFYSVGIGQISSEVPQNLSASRPQDRQFILSSKKLLLSDSGFYLCASGGPGTDTQYFGPGTRLTVL.

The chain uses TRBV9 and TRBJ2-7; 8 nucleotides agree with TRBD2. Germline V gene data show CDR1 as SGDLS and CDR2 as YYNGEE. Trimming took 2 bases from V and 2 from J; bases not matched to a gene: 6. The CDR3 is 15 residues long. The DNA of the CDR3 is TGTGCCAGCAGCGTGACCCCGGGACTAGCCTACGAGCAGTACTTC. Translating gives CASSVTPGLAYEQYF.

CDR3 in DNA: TGCGCCAGCAGCCCCAGACAGGGCTACTATGGCTACACCTTC. It specifies CASSPRQGYYGYTF. The genes are TRBV4-1 and TRBJ1-2; 7 bases agree with TRBD1. V trimming: 4 bases; J trimming: 3 bases; junction bases outside the gene matches: 5. Per the germline V gene, CDR1 is MGHRA and CDR2 is YSYEKL. This CDR3 contains 14 residues.

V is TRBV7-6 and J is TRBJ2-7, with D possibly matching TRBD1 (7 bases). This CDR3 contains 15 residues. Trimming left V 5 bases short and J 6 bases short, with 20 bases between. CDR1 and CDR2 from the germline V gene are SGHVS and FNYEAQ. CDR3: CASSGGTAGALEQYF. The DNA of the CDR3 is TGTGCCAGCAGCGGCGGGACAGCAGGGGCCCTCGAGCAGTACTTC.

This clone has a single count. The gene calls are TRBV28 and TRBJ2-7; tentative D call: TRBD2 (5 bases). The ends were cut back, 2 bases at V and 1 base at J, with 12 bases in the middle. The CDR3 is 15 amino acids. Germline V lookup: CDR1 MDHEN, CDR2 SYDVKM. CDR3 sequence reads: CASSLRTFPSYEQYF. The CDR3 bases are TGTGCCAGCAGTTTACGGACTTTCCCGTCCTACGAGCAGTACTTC.

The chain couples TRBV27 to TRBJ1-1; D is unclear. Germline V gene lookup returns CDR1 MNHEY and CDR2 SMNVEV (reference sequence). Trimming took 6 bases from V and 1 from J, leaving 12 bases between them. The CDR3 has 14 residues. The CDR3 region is CASSRTETNTEAFF. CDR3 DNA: TGTGCCAGCAGCCGTACAGAAACGAACACTGAAGCTTTCTTT.

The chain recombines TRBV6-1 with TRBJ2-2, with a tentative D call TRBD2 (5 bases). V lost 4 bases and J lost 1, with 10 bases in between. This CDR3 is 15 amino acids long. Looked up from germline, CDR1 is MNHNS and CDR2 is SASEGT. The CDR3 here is CASSGTFLNTGELFF. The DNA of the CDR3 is TGTGCCAGCAGTGGGACTTTTTTGAACACCGGGGAGCTGTTTTTT.

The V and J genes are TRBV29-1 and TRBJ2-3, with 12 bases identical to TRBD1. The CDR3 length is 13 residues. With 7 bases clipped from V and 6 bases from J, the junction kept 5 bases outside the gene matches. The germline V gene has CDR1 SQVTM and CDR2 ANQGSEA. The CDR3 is CSARDRGQDTQYF. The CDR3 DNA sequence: TGCAGCGCTAGGGACAGGGGGCAGGATACGCAGTATTTT.

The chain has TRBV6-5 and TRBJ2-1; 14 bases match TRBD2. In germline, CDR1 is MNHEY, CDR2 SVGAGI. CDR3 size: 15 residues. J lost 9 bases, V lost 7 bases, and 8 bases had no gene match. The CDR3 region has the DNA TGTGCCAGCAAACTCGGGACTAGCGGGAGCGGTGAGCAGTTCTTC. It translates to CASKLGTSGSGEQFF.